These 26 T cell receptor beta chains share one sample of origin, sequenced in a study of neoadjuvant nivolumab and ipilimumab in lung cancer. Generated by immunoSEQ multiplex PCR, the TCRdb table keeps only in-frame clones and is missing some. The sample includes over 25,000 clones, about 92% of them seen just once. The sample here was peripheral blood, taken after neoadjuvant nivolumab, alone or with ipilimumab, at or shortly before surgery. These TCRs come from an adult with non-small cell lung cancer.

The V gene is TRBV5-6, the J gene TRBJ2-5; 9 bases are shared with TRBD2. J was trimmed by 5 bases and V by 2 bases; bases with no gene match: 4. This CDR3 region has 14 residues. Germline-derived CDR1 and CDR2 are SGHDT and YYEEEE. CDR3 nucleotide sequence: TGTGCCAGCAGCTTAGGGCTAGCGGGGGAGACCCAGTACTTC. Its translation is CASSLGLAGETQYF.

The V call is TRBV7-9, the J call TRBJ1-5; D gene unclear. The CDR3 totals 14 residues. V shed 5 bases and J shed 7 bases, with 15 bases lying between them. Germline lookup yields CDR1 SEHNR and CDR2 FQNEAQ (reference sequence). The CDR3 loop is CASSQDNTGQPQHF. The CDR3 DNA follows: TGTGCCAGCAGCCAAGATAACACGGGCCAGCCCCAGCATTTT.

The chain links TRBV29-1 to TRBJ1-2; 8 nucleotides line up with TRBD1. The CDR3 spans 15 residues. V lost 3 bases, J lost 4 bases, and 10 bases stayed unmatched. The germline gives CDR1 SQVTM, CDR2 ANQGSEA. This CDR3 is CSVDPRQGAGYGYTF. In nucleotides, the CDR3 is TGCAGCGTTGACCCCCGGCAGGGGGCAGGCTATGGCTACACCTTC.

J is TRBJ2-7 and V is TRBV11-2; unclear D gene. CDR3 length: 18 amino acids. V lost 1 base, J lost 0 bases, and 19 bases lay in between. Germline V gene data show CDR1 as SGHAT and CDR2 as FQNNGV. CDR3 amino acids: CASSLVSFGRKLSYEQYF. For the CDR3, the DNA is TGTGCCAGCAGCTTAGTATCCTTCGGACGGAAACTCTCCTACGAGCAGTACTTC.

The J gene is TRBJ2-7, the V gene TRBV6-1; either TRBD1 or TRBD2 may supply D (5 bases each). The germline gives CDR1 MNHNS, CDR2 SASEGT. CDR3 size: 14 residues. Trimming removed 6 bases at V and 5 bases at J, with 17 bases between. Here the CDR3 DNA reads TGTGCCAGCAGGGACCTCCAGAGGGGCAACGAGCAGTACTTC. Translation gives CASRDLQRGNEQYF.

V gene TRBV5-1 combines with J gene TRBJ2-5, with D possibly called TRBD1 or TRBD2 (5 bases each). The CDR3 runs to 14 residues. With 4 bases removed from V and 5 bases from J, the gap between germline ends came to 15 bases. From germline, CDR1 is SGHRS and CDR2 YFSETQ. CDR3 bases: TGCGCCAGCAGCCCAGACAGCGGTCTGGAGACCCAGTACTTC. Protein product: CASSPDSGLETQYF.

V is TRBV7-6 and J is TRBJ2-3; D may match TRBD1 or TRBD2 (5 bases each). The CDR3 length is 15 residues. In germline, CDR1 is SGHVS, CDR2 FNYEAQ. Trimming took 5 bases from V and 4 from J, leaving 16 bases between them. The CDR3 region is CASSPSGPPADTQYF. CDR3 in DNA: TGTGCCAGCAGCCCCTCGGGACCCCCTGCAGATACGCAGTATTTT.

The CDR3 region has the DNA TGTGCCAGCAGCGTATTTCCCACTAGCGGCGACGAGCAGTACTTC. As protein: CASSVFPTSGDEQYF. The chain couples TRBV2 to TRBJ2-7, with 8 bases lining up with TRBD2. The CDR3 totals 15 residues. Germline loops: CDR1 SNHLY, CDR2 FYNNEI. V trimming: 6 bases; J trimming: 5 bases; junction bases outside the gene matches: 12.

The chain is built from TRBV6-1 and TRBJ1-1; no firm D call. The CDR3 is 14 amino acids. The germline V and J ends were trimmed by 5 bases and 5 bases, with 15 bases remaining between them. The germline gives CDR1 MNHNS, CDR2 SASEGT. As DNA, the CDR3 is TGTGCCAGCAGTCGGAGCTCAGTGCGGACTGAAGCTTTCTTT. Its translation: CASSRSSVRTEAFF.

The CDR3 nucleotides are TGTGCCAGCAGCTTACGCGACGGTTTTCGTTCCTACGAGCAGTACTTC. The encoded protein is CASSLRDGFRSYEQYF. The chain uses TRBV13 and TRBJ2-7; no definite D call. Germline V gives CDR1 PRHDT, CDR2 FYEKMQ (reference sequence). This CDR3 spans 16 amino acids. Trimming pared 2 bases from V and 1 base from J, leaving 15 bases between.

The rearrangement uses TRBV5-1 and TRBJ1-5; D ambiguous. This CDR3 spans 13 amino acids. Germline V gene data show CDR1 as SGHRS and CDR2 as YFSETQ. Trimming took 0 bases from V and 0 from J, leaving 1 base between them. In nucleotides, the CDR3 is TGCGCCAGCAGCTTGGATAGCAATCAGCCCCAGCATTTT. It translates to CASSLDSNQPQHF. The variable domain in full, with the rest retrieved from reference TRBV5-1 and TRBJ1-5, is KAGVTQTPRYLIKTRGQQVTLSCSPISGHRSVSWYQQTPGQGLQFLFEYFSETQRNKGNFPGRFSGRQFSNSRSEMNVSTLELGDSALYLCASSLDSNQPQHFGDGTRLSIL.

This clone was counted once. The gene calls are TRBV5-1 and TRBJ2-2; D remains unclear. Germline CDR1 reads SGHRS; CDR2 reads YFSETQ. V was shortened by 0 bases and J by 0 bases, with 6 bases between the two germline ends. This CDR3 spans 15 amino acids. The CDR3 loop reads CASSLEASNTGELFF. The CDR3 nucleotides read TGCGCCAGCAGCTTGGAAGCGTCGAACACCGGGGAGCTGTTTTTT. Full variable domain (remainder filled in from reference TRBV5-1 and TRBJ2-2): KAGVTQTPRYLIKTRGQQVTLSCSPISGHRSVSWYQQTPGQGLQFLFEYFSETQRNKGNFPGRFSGRQFSNSRSEMNVSTLELGDSALYLCASSLEASNTGELFFGEGSRLTVL.

This clone appeared a few times. The chain uses TRBV29-1 and TRBJ2-5; TRBD1 agrees at 8 bases. CDR3 length: 13 amino acids. With V trimmed by 3 bases and J by 5 bases, 5 bases remained unmatched. Germline V gene data show CDR1 as SQVTM and CDR2 as ANQGSEA. The CDR3 DNA follows: TGCAGCGTTGACCCAGGGGGCACGGAGACCCAGTACTTC. It specifies CSVDPGGTETQYF.

The chain couples TRBV10-3 to TRBJ2-7; D is ambiguous. V was pared by 5 bases and J by 0 bases, with 14 bases between. The CDR3 extends over 15 amino acids. From germline, CDR1 is ENHRY and CDR2 SYGVKD. CDR3 in DNA: TGTGCCATCAGTTCTGATAAAATTAACTCCTACGAGCAGTACTTC. It translates to CAISSDKINSYEQYF.

In this sample, this clone turned up once. CDR3 amino acids: CASSSTGLSGNTIYF. CDR3 DNA: TGTGCCAGCAGTTCGACAGGGCTCTCTGGAAACACCATATATTTT. The rearrangement joins TRBV5-4 to TRBJ1-3, with 7 bases identical to TRBD1. Germline V gene data show CDR1 as SGHNT and CDR2 as YYREEE (reference sequence). V shed 5 bases, J shed 0 bases, and the junction held 5 bases outside the gene matches. The CDR3 has 15 amino acids.

The J gene is TRBJ2-3, the V gene TRBV6-1; D not resolved. Trimming took off 8 bases at V and 0 bases at J, with 12 bases between the two ends. Looked up from germline, CDR1 is MNHNS and CDR2 is SASEGT. CDR3 length: 14 residues. The CDR3 protein is CASAAVASTDTQYF. The CDR3 nucleotides read TGTGCCAGCGCCGCGGTTGCCAGCACAGATACGCAGTATTTT.

The chain has TRBV5-6 and TRBJ1-2, with TRBD1 identical over 10 bases. The CDR3 is 14 amino acids. Germline V gives CDR1 SGHDT, CDR2 YYEEEE. V trimming: 3 bases; J trimming: 3 bases; junction bases outside the gene matches: 2. The CDR3 region has the DNA TGTGCCAGCAGCTCCGGACAGGGGGACTATGGCTACACCTTC. Translation: CASSSGQGDYGYTF. The variable domain in full, completed from reference TRBV5-6 and TRBJ1-2, reads DAGVTQSPTHLIKTRGQQVTLRCSPKSGHDTVSWYQQALGQGPQFIFQYYEEEERQRGNFPDRFSGHQFPNYSSELNVNALLLGDSALYLCASSSGQGDYGYTFGSGTRLTVV.

This sequence joins TRBV7-9 and TRBJ2-7; 8 bases map to TRBD1. The CDR3 has 13 residues. Per germline, CDR1 SEHNR and CDR2 FQNEAQ (reference sequence). With V trimmed by 3 bases and J by 6 bases, 4 bases remained unmatched. The CDR3 nucleotides are TGTGCCAGCAGCTTTATAACAGGGGGCGAGCAGTACTTC. Amino acids: CASSFITGGEQYF.

CDR3 DNA: TGCGCCAGCAGCTCGTCCCCGGGACAAGCTAACAATGAGCAGTTCTTC. It encodes CASSSSPGQANNEQFF. The V and J genes are TRBV5-1 and TRBJ2-1; tentative D call: TRBD1 (6 bases). CDR3 length: 16 amino acids. The germline V gene has CDR1 SGHRS and CDR2 YFSETQ. Deletions cut 3 bases from V and 5 bases from J, with 18 bases between.

Only one count was recorded for this clone. V and J are TRBV5-1 and TRBJ2-7; TRBD2 agrees at 11 bases. Germline assignment: CDR1 SGHRS and CDR2 YFSETQ. With 2 bases clipped from V and 6 bases from J, the junction kept 4 bases outside the gene matches. The CDR3 length is 14 residues. DNA for the CDR3: TGCGCCAGCAGCTTACTAGCGGGAGAGGGCGAGCAGTACTTC. Amino acids: CASSLLAGEGEQYF.

The chain has TRBV7-8 and TRBJ2-4; D possibly corresponds to TRBD1 (5 bases). Germline V lookup: CDR1 SGHVS, CDR2 FQNEAQ. The V end lost 8 bases, the J end lost 5 bases, and 19 bases lay between the germline ends. There are 15 residues in the CDR3. The chain's CDR3 is CASGVFRGIENIQYF. Written as DNA, the CDR3 is TGTGCCAGCGGGGTTTTTAGGGGCATCGAAAACATTCAGTACTTC.

The chain employs TRBV5-4 and TRBJ2-7; 7 bases are shared with TRBD2. Germline V gives CDR1 SGHNT, CDR2 YYREEE (reference sequence). The J segment lost 0 bases and the V segment lost 4 bases, leaving 10 bases of the junction unmatched. CDR3 length: 16 amino acids. CDR3 region: CASSAKPAGSSYEQYF. CDR3 DNA: TGTGCCAGCAGCGCCAAGCCAGCGGGGAGCTCCTACGAGCAGTACTTC.

With regard to this clone: It is unclear where the CDR3 begins or ends on the DNA, so no DNA is shown, and the CDR3 is as TCRdb lists it. This chain joins TRBV20-1 and TRBJ2-5; the tabulated D call, TRBD2, remains unverified against the DNA. The germline V gene has CDR1 DFQATT and CDR2 SNEGSKA (reference sequence). The CDR3 adds up to 11 amino acids, both ends counted. CDR3 region: CSAPLWETQYF.

The chain combines TRBV11-2 with TRBJ2-7; unclear D gene. V gave up 3 bases and J gave up 1 base, with 7 bases separating them. Germline loops: CDR1 SGHAT, CDR2 FQNNGV. The CDR3 extends over 13 amino acids. The CDR3 reads CASSLRASYEQYF. The CDR3 DNA is TGTGCCAGCAGCTTGCGAGCTTCCTACGAGCAGTACTTC.

V is TRBV10-3 and J is TRBJ1-1; TRBD1 agrees at 9 bases. CDR1 and CDR2 (germline): ENHRY, SYGVKD. This CDR3 spans 16 amino acids. V was pared by 6 bases and J by 0 bases, with 8 bases of the junction left unmatched. CDR3 sequence (DNA): TGTGCCATCAGCCAACGGGACAGGGAAATGAACACTGAAGCTTTCTTT. The encoded protein is CAISQRDREMNTEAFF.

The chain joins TRBV2 to TRBJ2-1; 7 bases fit TRBD2. The CDR3 runs to 13 residues. Per germline, CDR1 SNHLY and CDR2 FYNNEI. V lost 5 bases to trimming and J lost 8 bases; unmatched junction nucleotides: 6. The CDR3 DNA is TGTGCCAGCAGTCCTCGGGAGGCCTATGAGCAGTTCTTC. Protein product: CASSPREAYEQFF.